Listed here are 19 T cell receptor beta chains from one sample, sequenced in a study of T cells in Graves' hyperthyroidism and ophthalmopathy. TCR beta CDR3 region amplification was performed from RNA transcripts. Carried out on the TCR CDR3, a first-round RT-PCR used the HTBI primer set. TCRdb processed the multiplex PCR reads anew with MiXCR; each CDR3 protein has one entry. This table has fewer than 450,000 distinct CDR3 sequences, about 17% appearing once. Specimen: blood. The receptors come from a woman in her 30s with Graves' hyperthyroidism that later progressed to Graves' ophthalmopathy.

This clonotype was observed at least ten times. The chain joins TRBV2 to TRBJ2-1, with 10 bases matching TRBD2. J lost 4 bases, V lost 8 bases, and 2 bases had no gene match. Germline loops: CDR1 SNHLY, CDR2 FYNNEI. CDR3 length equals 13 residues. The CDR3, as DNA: TGTGCCAGCGGACTAGCGGCATACAATGAGCAGTTCTTC. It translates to CASGLAAYNEQFF.

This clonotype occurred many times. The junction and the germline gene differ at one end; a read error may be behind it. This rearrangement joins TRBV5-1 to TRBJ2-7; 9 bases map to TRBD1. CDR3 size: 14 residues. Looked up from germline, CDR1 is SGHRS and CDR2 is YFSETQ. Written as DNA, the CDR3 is TGTGCCAGCAGTCCAAGACAGGGGGCCTACGAGCAGTACTTC. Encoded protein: CASSPRQGAYEQYF.

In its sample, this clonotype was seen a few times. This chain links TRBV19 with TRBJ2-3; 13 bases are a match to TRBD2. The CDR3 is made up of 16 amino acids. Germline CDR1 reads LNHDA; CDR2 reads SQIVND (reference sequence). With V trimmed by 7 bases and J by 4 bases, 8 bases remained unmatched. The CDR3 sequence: CASTLTSGGSADTQYF. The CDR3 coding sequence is TGTGCCAGTACTCTGACTAGCGGGGGGAGCGCAGATACGCAGTATTTT.

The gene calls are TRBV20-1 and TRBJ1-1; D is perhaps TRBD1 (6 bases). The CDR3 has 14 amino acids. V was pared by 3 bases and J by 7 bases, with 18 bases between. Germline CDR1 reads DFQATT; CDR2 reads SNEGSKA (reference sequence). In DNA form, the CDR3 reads TGCAGTGCTAGCTACCAGGACAGTCGCCTTGAAGCTTTCTTT. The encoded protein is CSASYQDSRLEAFF.

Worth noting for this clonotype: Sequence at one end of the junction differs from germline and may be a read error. CDR3 protein: CAWSDQGVTGAFF. DNA of the CDR3: TGTGCCTGGAGTGATCAGGGGGTCACTGGAGCTTTCTTT. The chain employs TRBV30 and TRBJ1-1, with 7 nucleotides matching TRBD1. This CDR3 region has 13 residues. Germline V gene sequence: CDR1 GTSNPN, CDR2 SVGIG (reference sequence).

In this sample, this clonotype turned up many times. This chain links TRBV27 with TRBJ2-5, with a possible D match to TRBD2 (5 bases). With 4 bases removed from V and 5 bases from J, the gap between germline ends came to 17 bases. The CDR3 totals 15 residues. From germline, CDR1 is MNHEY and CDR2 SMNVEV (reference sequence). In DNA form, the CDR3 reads TGTGCCAGCAGTTCCAGGCTAGCTTTTCCGGAGACCCAGTACTTC. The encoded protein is CASSSRLAFPETQYF.

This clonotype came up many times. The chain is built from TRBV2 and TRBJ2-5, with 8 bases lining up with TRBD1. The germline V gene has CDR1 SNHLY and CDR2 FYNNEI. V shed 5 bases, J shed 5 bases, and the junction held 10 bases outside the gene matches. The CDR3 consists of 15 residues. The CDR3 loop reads CASSPDREGPETQYF. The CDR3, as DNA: TGTGCCAGCAGTCCGGACAGGGAAGGTCCCGAGACCCAGTACTTC.

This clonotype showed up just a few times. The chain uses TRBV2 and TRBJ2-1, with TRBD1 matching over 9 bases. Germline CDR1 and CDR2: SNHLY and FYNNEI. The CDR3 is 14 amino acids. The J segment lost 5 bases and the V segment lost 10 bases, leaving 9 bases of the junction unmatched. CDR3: CATEDRGANNEQFF. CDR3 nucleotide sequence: TGTGCCACCGAGGACAGGGGCGCAAACAATGAGCAGTTCTTC.

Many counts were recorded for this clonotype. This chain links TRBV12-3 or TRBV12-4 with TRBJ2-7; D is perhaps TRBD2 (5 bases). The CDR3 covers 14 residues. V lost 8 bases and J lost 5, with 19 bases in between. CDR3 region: CASGYGSGNDEQYF. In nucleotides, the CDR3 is TGTGCCAGCGGATATGGCTCGGGGAACGACGAGCAGTACTTC.

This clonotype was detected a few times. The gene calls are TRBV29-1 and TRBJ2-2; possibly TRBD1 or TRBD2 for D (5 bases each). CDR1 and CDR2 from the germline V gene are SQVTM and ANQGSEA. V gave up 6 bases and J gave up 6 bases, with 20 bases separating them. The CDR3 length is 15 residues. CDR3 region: CSVQASGTTPGELFF. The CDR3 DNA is TGCAGCGTACAAGCCTCCGGGACCACCCCCGGGGAGCTGTTTTTT.

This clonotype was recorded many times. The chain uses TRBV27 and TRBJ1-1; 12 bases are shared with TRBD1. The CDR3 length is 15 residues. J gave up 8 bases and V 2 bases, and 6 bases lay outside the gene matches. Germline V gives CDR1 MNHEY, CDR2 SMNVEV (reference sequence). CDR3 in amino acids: CASSLLGTGGEEAFF. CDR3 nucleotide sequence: TGTGCCAGCAGTTTACTGGGGACAGGGGGCGAAGAAGCTTTCTTT.

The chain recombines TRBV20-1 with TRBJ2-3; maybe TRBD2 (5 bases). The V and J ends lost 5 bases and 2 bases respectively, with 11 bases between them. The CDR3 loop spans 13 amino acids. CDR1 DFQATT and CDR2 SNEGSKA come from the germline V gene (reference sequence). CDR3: CSALDFYTDTQYF. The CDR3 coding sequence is TGCAGTGCTCTGGACTTTTACACAGATACGCAGTATTTT.

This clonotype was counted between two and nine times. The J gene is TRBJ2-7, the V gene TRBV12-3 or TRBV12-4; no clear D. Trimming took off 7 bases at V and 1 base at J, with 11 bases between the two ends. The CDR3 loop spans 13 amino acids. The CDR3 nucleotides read TGTGCCAGCACTAGTAATCGATCCTACGAGCAGTACTTC. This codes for CASTSNRSYEQYF.

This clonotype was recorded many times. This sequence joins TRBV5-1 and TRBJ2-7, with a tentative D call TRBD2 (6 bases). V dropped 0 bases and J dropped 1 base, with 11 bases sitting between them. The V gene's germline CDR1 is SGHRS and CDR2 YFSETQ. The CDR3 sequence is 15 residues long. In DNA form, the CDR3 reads TGCGCCAGCAGCTTGGATGCCGCGGGGTCCTACGAGCAGTACTTC. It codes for CASSLDAAGSYEQYF.

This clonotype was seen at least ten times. In DNA, the CDR3 is TGTGCCATCAACGACAGGGGAGGCACAGATACGCAGTATTTT. Amino acids: CAINDRGGTDTQYF. The chain combines TRBV6-2 or TRBV6-3 with TRBJ2-3; TRBD1 matches at 8 bases. The trim removed 10 bases at V and 1 base at J, leaving 7 bases unmatched. The CDR3 covers 14 residues. CDR1 and CDR2 (germline): MNHEY, SVGEGT.

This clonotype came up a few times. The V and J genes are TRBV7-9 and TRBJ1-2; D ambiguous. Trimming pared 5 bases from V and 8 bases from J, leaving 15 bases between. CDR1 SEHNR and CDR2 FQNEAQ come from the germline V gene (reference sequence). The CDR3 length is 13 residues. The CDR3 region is CASSPVQNRGYTF. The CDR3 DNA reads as TGTGCCAGCAGCCCCGTACAGAATCGGGGCTACACCTTC. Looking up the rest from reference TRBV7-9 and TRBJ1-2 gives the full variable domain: DTGVSQNPRHKITKRGQNVTFRCDPISEHNRLYWYRQTLGQGPEFLTYFQNEAQLEKSRLLSDRFSAERPKGSFSTLEIQRTEQGDSAMYLCASSPVQNRGYTFGSGTRLTVV.

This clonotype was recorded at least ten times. CDR3: CASTGSRLSSYNSPLHF. In nucleotides, the CDR3 is TGTGCCAGCACCGGGTCACGTTTGAGCTCCTATAATTCACCCCTCCACTTT. The chain joins TRBV6-1 to TRBJ1-6; D gene ambiguous. The CDR3 contains 17 residues. Trimming left V 7 bases short and J 0 bases short, with 16 bases between. CDR1 is MNHNS, CDR2 SASEGT, per germline.

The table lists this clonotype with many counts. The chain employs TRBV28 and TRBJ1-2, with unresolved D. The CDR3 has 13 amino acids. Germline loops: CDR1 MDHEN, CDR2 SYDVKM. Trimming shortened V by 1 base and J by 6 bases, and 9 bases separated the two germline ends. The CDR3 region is CASSLSSGDGYTF. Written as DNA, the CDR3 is TGTGCCAGCAGTTTATCCAGTGGTGATGGCTACACCTTC.

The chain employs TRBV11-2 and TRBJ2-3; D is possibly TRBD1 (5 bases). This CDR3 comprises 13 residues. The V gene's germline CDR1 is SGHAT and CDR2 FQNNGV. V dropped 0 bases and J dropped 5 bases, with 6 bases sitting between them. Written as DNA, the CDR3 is TGTGCCAGCAGCTTAGACAGGGAAGATACGCAGTATTTT. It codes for CASSLDREDTQYF.